The 17 T cell receptor beta chains below all came from one sample that was sequenced in a study of T-cell memory formation after mild COVID-19. TCRdb itself ran the 5' RACE reads through MiXCR, one entry per CDR3 protein. The profile shows some 54,000 distinct CDR3 sequences, over 7.5% of them singletons. Sequencing input: PBMCs or a T cell subset sorted from them (not recorded which). These receptors were obtained from a man between 18 and 35 years old who had mild COVID-19 (a few samples of this study predate the infection). Cell type and time point are not known.

This clonotype was seen only a few times. This sequence joins TRBV6-4 and TRBJ2-3; unclear D gene. Germline CDR1 reads MRHNA; CDR2 reads SNTAGT. The CDR3 has 14 amino acids. Trimming removed 4 bases from V and 1 base from J, with 9 bases in between. Here the CDR3 reads CASSVLGGTDTQYF. CDR3 nucleotides: TGTGCCAGCAGTGTTCTAGGAGGCACAGATACGCAGTATTTT.

There are many counts of this clonotype. The gene calls are TRBV10-3 and TRBJ2-3, with TRBD2 matching over 8 bases. V shed 9 bases, J shed 10 bases, and the junction held 3 bases outside the gene matches. The CDR3 contains 10 residues. The germline CDR1 and CDR2 sequences are ENHRY and SYGVKD. The CDR3 bases are TGTGCCATGGGGCGGGGGGCGCAGTATTTT. It specifies CAMGRGAQYF.

The table lists this clonotype with many counts. The CDR3 DNA follows: TGCGCCAGCAGGCCTGAGGGTGGTTCACCCCTCCACTTT. Protein sequence: CASRPEGGSPLHF. The J gene is TRBJ1-6, the V gene TRBV5-1, with D hard to call. V lost 5 bases to trimming and J lost 9 bases, with 12 bases between them. Germline-derived CDR1 and CDR2 are SGHRS and YFSETQ. CDR3 length: 13 residues. The full variable domain, its missing parts supplied by reference TRBV5-1 and TRBJ1-6, is KAGVTQTPRYLIKTRGQQVTLSCSPISGHRSVSWYQQTPGQGLQFLFEYFSETQRNKGNFPGRFSGRQFSNSRSEMNVSTLELGDSALYLCASRPEGGSPLHFGNGTRLTVT.

This chain uses TRBV4-2 with TRBJ2-5, with 9 nucleotides matching TRBD2. The junction had 5 bases not matched to a gene; V was cut back by 0 bases and J by 3 bases. Germline CDR1 reads LGHNA; CDR2 reads YNFKEQ. This CDR3 contains 16 residues. CDR3 amino acids: CASSQDSSGGKETQYF. CDR3 DNA: TGTGCCAGCAGCCAAGATTCGAGCGGGGGGAAAGAGACCCAGTACTTC.

This clonotype has a handful of counts. The J gene is TRBJ2-7, the V gene TRBV3-1, with TRBD1 as a possible D gene (5 bases). The CDR3 totals 15 residues. Germline-derived CDR1 and CDR2 are LGHDT and YNNKEL (reference sequence). V was trimmed by 4 bases and J by 0 bases, leaving 13 bases between them. CDR3 protein: CASSPVLTDSYEQYF. The CDR3 coding sequence is TGTGCCAGCAGCCCGGTTCTGACAGACTCCTACGAGCAGTACTTC.

CDR3 DNA sequence: TGCGCCAGCAGCTTGGCCCTACTCTCCTACAATGAGCAGTTCTTC. It specifies CASSLALLSYNEQFF. The chain employs TRBV5-1 and TRBJ2-1, with no clear D. Germline-derived CDR1 and CDR2 are SGHRS and YFSETQ. The V gene lost 0 bases and the J gene lost 0 bases, with 7 bases spanning the gap. The CDR3 spans 15 residues.

Many counts were recorded for this clonotype. This chain links TRBV4-1 with TRBJ2-1, with TRBD1 matching 7 bases. The CDR3 covers 18 residues. Looked up from germline, CDR1 is MGHRA and CDR2 is YSYEKL. Trimming at V came to 1 base and at J to 0 bases, leaving 9 bases not matched to a gene. The CDR3 protein is CASSQGQGEWDSYNEQFF. The CDR3 DNA follows: TGCGCCAGCAGCCAAGGACAGGGCGAATGGGACTCCTACAATGAGCAGTTCTTC.

J is TRBJ1-1 and V is TRBV5-1; possible D gene TRBD1, 5 bases. V was pared by 0 bases and J by 6 bases, with 21 bases between. The CDR3 extends over 17 amino acids. CDR1 and CDR2 (germline): SGHRS, YFSETQ. In nucleotides, the CDR3 is TGCGCCAGCAGCTTGGTAGGACGGAGTAGAGGGGAGCCTGAAGCTTTCTTT. Translated, it gives CASSLVGRSRGEPEAFF.

Comment on this clonotype: One junction end does not reproduce the germline sequence, and a read error may be involved. This chain connects TRBV7-8 to TRBJ2-3, with TRBD2 matching 10 bases. CDR1 and CDR2 from the germline V gene are SGHVS and FQNEAQ. This CDR3 spans 14 amino acids. The CDR3 loop reads CTSMLAGVGDTQYF. CDR3 DNA sequence: TGTACCAGTATGCTAGCGGGGGTGGGTGATACGCAGTATTTT.

This clonotype was picked up a small number of times. The CDR3 nucleotides read TGCACCAGCAGCCAACCTATGTCCTACGAGCAGTACTTC. It translates to CTSSQPMSYEQYF. The chain is built from TRBV1 and TRBJ2-7. TRBV1 is assigned pseudogene status. This CDR3 is 13 amino acids long.

This clonotype was counted ten times or more. The CDR3: CSARDPGEGTDTQYF. The CDR3 nucleotides are TGCAGTGCTAGAGACCCGGGTGAGGGCACAGATACGCAGTATTTT. The chain links TRBV20-1 to TRBJ2-3; D is unresolved. This CDR3 has 15 residues. V shed 0 bases and J shed 1 base, with 11 bases lying between them. The V gene's germline CDR1 is DFQATT and CDR2 SNEGSKA (reference sequence).

This chain connects TRBV18 to TRBJ1-2, with D unresolved. CDR3 size: 15 residues. CDR1 and CDR2 from the germline V gene are KGHSH and LQKENI. Trimming pared 8 bases from V and 2 bases from J, leaving 18 bases between. DNA for the CDR3: TGTGCCAGCCACAACAGCGATACCGCCAACTATGGCTACACCTTC. Translating gives CASHNSDTANYGYTF.

This clonotype has a handful of counts. J is TRBJ1-1 and V is TRBV19; D gene unclear. CDR3 length: 13 residues. CDR1 LNHDA and CDR2 SQIVND come from the germline V gene (reference sequence). The ends were cut back, 3 bases at V and 10 bases at J, with 15 bases in the middle. The CDR3 loop is CASSIGPGLGAFF. Here the CDR3 DNA reads TGTGCCAGTAGTATTGGTCCGGGGTTGGGAGCTTTCTTT. The full variable domain, with the rest looked up from reference TRBV19 and TRBJ1-1, is DGGITQSPKYLFRKEGQNVTLSCEQNLNHDAMYWYRQDPGQGLRLIYYSQIVNDFQKGDIAEGYSVSREKKESFPLTVTSAQKNPTAFYLCASSIGPGLGAFFGQGTRLTVV.

This clonotype was detected a few times. The CDR3: CASSLVFSGVHGYTF. Here the CDR3 DNA reads TGTGCCAGCAGCTTAGTTTTTTCGGGGGTCCATGGCTACACCTTC. This chain uses TRBV7-2 with TRBJ1-2, with a weak D call TRBD1 (5 bases). CDR3 length: 15 amino acids. Germline V gene data show CDR1 as SGHTA and CDR2 as FQGNSA. The germline V and J ends were trimmed by 1 base and 6 bases, with 15 bases remaining between them.

The chain couples TRBV5-1 to TRBJ2-3; 11 bases match TRBD2. Germline lookup yields CDR1 SGHRS and CDR2 YFSETQ. V dropped 4 bases and J dropped 1; count of bases not matched to a gene: 5. This CDR3 contains 16 residues. The CDR3 DNA sequence: TGCGCCAGCAGCCTTTCACTAGCGGGGGGCACAGATACGCAGTATTTT. It translates to CASSLSLAGGTDTQYF.

This clonotype was seen only a few times. The chain has TRBV18 and TRBJ2-3; D is undetermined. The CDR3 runs 12 residues. Germline V gene data show CDR1 as KGHSH and CDR2 as LQKENI. Trimming removed 2 bases from V and 6 bases from J, with 6 bases in between. CDR3 amino acids: CASSPSADTQYF. CDR3 coding DNA: TGTGCCAGCTCACCATCGGCTGATACGCAGTATTTT.

This rearrangement joins TRBV7-2 to TRBJ2-2; a weak D match, TRBD2 (5 bases). CDR1 is SGHTA, CDR2 FQGNSA, per germline. Trimming stripped 3 bases from V and 5 bases from J, with 13 bases between. CDR3 length: 15 amino acids. CDR3 loop: CASSLAGPGTGELFF. CDR3 bases: TGTGCCAGCAGCTTGGCGGGTCCCGGGACCGGGGAGCTGTTTTTT.